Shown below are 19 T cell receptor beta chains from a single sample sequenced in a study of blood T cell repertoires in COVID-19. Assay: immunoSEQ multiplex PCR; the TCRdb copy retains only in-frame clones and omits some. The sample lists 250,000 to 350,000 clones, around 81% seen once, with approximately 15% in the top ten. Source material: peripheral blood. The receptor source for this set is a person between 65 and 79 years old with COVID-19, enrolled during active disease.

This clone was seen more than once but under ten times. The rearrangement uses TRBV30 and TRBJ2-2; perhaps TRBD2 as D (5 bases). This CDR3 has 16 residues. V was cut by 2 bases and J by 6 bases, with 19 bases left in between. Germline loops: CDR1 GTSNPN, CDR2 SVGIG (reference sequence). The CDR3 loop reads CAWSTLAGVGSGELFF. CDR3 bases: TGTGCCTGGAGTACATTGGCGGGTGTGGGATCCGGGGAGCTGTTTTTT.

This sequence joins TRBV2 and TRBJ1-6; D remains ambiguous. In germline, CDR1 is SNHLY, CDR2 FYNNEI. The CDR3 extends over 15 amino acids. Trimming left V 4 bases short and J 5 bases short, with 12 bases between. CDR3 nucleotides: TGTGCCAGCAGTGGGGAGGTCCCCCATAATTCACCCCTCCACTTT. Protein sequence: CASSGEVPHNSPLHF. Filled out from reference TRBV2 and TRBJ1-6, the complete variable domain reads EPEVTQTPSHQVTQMGQEVILRCVPISNHLYFYWYRQILGQKVEFLVSFYNNEISEKSEIFDDQFSVERPDGSNFTLKIRSTKLEDSAMYFCASSGEVPHNSPLHFGNGTRLTVT.

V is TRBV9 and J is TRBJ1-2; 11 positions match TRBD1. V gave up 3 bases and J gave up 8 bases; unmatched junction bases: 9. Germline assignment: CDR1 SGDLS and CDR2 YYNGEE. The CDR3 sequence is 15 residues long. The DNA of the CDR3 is TGTGCCAGCAGCGCTGGTTGGACAGGGGGCTTAGGCTACACCTTC. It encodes CASSAGWTGGLGYTF.

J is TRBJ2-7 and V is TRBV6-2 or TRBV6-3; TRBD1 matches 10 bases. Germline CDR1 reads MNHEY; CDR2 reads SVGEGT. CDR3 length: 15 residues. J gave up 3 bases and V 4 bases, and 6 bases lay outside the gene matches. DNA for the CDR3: TGTGCCAGCAGTTTTGGGACAGGGGTGGACTACGAGCAGTACTTC. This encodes CASSFGTGVDYEQYF.

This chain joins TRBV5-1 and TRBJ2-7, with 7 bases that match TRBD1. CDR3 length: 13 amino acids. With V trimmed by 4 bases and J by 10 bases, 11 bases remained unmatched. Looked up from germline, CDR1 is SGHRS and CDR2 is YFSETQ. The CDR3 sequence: CASSPTGATFQYF. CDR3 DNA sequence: TGCGCCAGCAGCCCCACAGGGGCCACGTTTCAGTACTTC. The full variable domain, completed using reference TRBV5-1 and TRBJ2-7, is KAGVTQTPRYLIKTRGQQVTLSCSPISGHRSVSWYQQTPGQGLQFLFEYFSETQRNKGNFPGRFSGRQFSNSRSEMNVSTLELGDSALYLCASSPTGATFQYFGPGTRLTVT.

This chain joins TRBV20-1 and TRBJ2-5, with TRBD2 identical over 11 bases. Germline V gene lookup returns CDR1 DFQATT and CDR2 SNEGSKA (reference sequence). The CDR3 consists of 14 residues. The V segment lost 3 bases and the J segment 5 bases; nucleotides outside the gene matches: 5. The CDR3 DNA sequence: TGCAGTGCTAGTGAACTAGCGGGAGTGGAGACCCAGTACTTC. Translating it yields CSASELAGVETQYF.

CDR3 amino acids: CASRSRTGGRTGELFF. The CDR3 coding sequence is TGTGCCAGCAGGTCAAGAACCGGGGGAAGGACCGGGGAGCTGTTTTTT. The J gene is TRBJ2-2, the V gene TRBV11-1, with a weak D call TRBD2 (6 bases). The V and J ends lost 6 bases and 5 bases respectively, with 19 bases between them. The germline V gene encodes CDR1 SGHAT and CDR2 FQDESV (reference sequence). This CDR3 is built from 16 residues.

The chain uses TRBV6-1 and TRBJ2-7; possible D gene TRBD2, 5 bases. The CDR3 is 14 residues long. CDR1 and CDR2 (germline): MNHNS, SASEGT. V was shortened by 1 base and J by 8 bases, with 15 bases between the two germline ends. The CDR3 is CASSEGTSAGKQYF. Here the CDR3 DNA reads TGTGCCAGCAGTGAAGGGACGTCTGCCGGGAAGCAGTACTTC.

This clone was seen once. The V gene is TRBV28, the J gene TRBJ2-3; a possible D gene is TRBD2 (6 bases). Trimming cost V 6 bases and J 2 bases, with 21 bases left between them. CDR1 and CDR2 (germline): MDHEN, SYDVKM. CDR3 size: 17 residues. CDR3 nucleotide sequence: TGTGCCAGCAGGGGAGGTGGGGCCGGGTCTCTCACAGATACGCAGTATTTT. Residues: CASRGGGAGSLTDTQYF.

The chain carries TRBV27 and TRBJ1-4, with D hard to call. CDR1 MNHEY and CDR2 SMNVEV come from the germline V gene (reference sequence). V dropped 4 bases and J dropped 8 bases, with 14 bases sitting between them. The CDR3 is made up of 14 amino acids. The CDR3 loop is CASSSVAGREKLFF. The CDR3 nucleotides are TGTGCCAGCAGTTCGGTTGCAGGAAGAGAAAAACTGTTTTTT.

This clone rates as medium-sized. The CDR3 reads CASSPSDRGRKTQYF. CDR3 nucleotide sequence: TGTGCCAGCAGCCCATCGGACAGGGGGCGAAAGACCCAGTACTTC. J is TRBJ2-5 and V is TRBV11-1; 11 nucleotides align to TRBD1. V gave up 5 bases and J gave up 6 bases; unmatched junction bases: 8. Looked up from germline, CDR1 is SGHAT and CDR2 is FQDESV (reference sequence). The CDR3 is 15 amino acids.

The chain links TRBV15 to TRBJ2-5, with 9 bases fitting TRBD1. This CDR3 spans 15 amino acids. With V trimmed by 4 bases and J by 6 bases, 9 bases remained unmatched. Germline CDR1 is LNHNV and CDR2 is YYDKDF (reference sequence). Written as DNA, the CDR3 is TGTGCCACCAGCACTAGGGGACAGGGTGAGCAGACCCAGTACTTC. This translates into CATSTRGQGEQTQYF.

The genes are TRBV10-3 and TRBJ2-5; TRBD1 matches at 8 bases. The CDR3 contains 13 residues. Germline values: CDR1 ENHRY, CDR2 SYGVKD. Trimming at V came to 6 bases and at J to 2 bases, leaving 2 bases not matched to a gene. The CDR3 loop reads CAIRDRDQETQYF. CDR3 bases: TGTGCCATCAGGGACAGGGATCAAGAGACCCAGTACTTC.

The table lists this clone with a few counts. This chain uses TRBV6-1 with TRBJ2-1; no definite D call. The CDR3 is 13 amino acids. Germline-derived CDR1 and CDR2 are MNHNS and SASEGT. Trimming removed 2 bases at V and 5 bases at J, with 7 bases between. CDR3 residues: CASSERKNNEQFF. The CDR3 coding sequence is TGTGCCAGCAGTGAACGTAAAAACAATGAGCAGTTCTTC.

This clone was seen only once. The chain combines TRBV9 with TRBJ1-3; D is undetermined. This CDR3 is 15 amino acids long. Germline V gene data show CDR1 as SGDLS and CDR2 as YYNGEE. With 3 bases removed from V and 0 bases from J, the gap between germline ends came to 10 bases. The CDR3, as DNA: TGTGCCAGCAGCGGTCCGGGGATCTCTGGAAACACCATATATTTT. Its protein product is CASSGPGISGNTIYF.

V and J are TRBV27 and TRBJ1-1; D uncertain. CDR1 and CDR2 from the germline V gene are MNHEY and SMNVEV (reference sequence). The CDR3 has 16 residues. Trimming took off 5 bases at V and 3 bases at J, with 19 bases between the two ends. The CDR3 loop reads CASSVSTQVGDTEAFF. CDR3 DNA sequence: TGTGCCAGCAGTGTTAGCACTCAGGTGGGAGACACTGAAGCTTTCTTT.

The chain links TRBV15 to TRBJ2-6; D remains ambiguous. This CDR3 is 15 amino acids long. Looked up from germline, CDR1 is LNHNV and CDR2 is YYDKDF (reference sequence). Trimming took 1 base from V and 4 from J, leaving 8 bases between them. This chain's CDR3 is CATSRGGSGANVLTF. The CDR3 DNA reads TGTGCCACCAGCAGAGGAGGCTCCGGGGCCAACGTCCTGACTTTC.

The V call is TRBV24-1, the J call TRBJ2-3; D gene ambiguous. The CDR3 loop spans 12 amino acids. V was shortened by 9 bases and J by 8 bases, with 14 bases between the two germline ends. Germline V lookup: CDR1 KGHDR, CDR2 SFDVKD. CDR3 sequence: CATGYRAGTQYF. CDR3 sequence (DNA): TGTGCCACCGGGTACCGCGCAGGTACGCAGTATTTT.

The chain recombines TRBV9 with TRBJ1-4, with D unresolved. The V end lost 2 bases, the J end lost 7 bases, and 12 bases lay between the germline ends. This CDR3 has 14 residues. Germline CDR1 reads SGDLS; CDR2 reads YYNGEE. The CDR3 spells CASSVGQATEKLFF. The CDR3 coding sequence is TGTGCCAGCAGCGTTGGTCAGGCCACTGAAAAACTGTTTTTT.